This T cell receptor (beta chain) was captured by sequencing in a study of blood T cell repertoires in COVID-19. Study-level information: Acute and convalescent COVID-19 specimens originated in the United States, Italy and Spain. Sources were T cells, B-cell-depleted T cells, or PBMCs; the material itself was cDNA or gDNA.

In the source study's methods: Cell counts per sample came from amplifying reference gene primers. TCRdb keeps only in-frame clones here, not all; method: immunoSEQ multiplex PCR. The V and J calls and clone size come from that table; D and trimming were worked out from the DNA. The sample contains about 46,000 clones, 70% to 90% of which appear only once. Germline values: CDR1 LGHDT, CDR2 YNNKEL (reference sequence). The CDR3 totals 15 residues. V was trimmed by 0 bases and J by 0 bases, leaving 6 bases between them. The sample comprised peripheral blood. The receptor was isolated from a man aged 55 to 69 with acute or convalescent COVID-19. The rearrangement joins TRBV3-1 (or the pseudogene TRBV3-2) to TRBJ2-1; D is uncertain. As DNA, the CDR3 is TGTGCCAGCAGCCAAGATTATAACTCCTACAATGAGCAGTTCTTC. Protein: CASSQDYNSYNEQFF.